This T cell receptor beta chain is from a study of shared clonotypes between healthy human individuals. Broader study findings: Clonotypes which were not shared had lower generation probabilities than clonotypes that all four donors shared. Few donors restricted represented genetic and exposure-history diversity.

With regard to this clone: Its target is not known.

This CDR3 contains 18 residues. J lost 5 bases, V lost 1 base, and 11 bases had no gene match. Germline CDR1 and CDR2: SGHKS and YYEKEE (reference sequence). The genomic DNA of each subset was split evenly across several immunoSEQ plates. Authors' data handling: ImmunoSEQ sequences covered only the junction and lacked quality scores; filtering therefore differed. Profiled with immunoSEQ multiplex PCR; TCRdb holds only in-frame clones, not every one. From that table come the V and J calls and clone size; the DNA was used to work out D and trimming. This table has around 2.1 million clones, approximately 94% appearing once. It was CD45RO-negative cells, positively selected for CCR7, that made up naive CD8 cells, with terminally differentiated effector memory CD45RA+ cells excluded.

The TCR comes from a man aged 18 to 30 in good health. Some clones in this sample may be carry-over from other donors' samples. This rearrangement joins TRBV5-5 to TRBJ2-2, with 10 bases identical to TRBD2. Sequencing was carried out using naive CD8+ T cells from PBMCs. The chain's CDR3 is CASSLRGTSVGGTGELFF. In nucleotides, the CDR3 is TGTGCCAGCAGCTTGAGGGGGACTAGCGTTGGAGGGACCGGGGAGCTGTTTTTT.